The 11 T cell receptor beta chains in this list originate from one sample, sequenced in a study of blood T cells in healthy people across ages. The authors ran a second PCR of roughly 7 to 11 cycles using a sample-barcoded 5' primer and a J-beta primer mix. MiXCR, run by TCRdb on the 5' RACE reads, gives a single entry per CDR3 protein. This sample has about 830,000 distinct CDR3 sequences, with 55% to 75% found just once. Input material: blood. These receptors were obtained from a man under 40 in good health.

The CDR3 loop reads CASSQDPGAGANVLTF. The CDR3 region has the DNA TGCGCCAGCAGCCAAGATCCTGGGGCTGGGGCCAACGTCCTGACTTTC. The genes are TRBV4-3 and TRBJ2-6; D gene unclear. Germline loops: CDR1 LGHNA, CDR2 YSLEER. The CDR3 runs to 16 residues. Trimming removed 0 bases from V and 2 bases from J, with 8 bases in between.

This chain connects TRBV20-1 to TRBJ1-1; possibly TRBD1 for D (5 bases). The V gene's germline CDR1 is DFQATT and CDR2 SNEGSKA (reference sequence). There are 15 residues in the CDR3. The germline V and J ends were trimmed by 0 bases and 4 bases, with 15 bases remaining between them. The CDR3 nucleotides read TGCAGTGCTAGAGATGGTAACGGGGGGGGCACTGAAGCTTTCTTT. This codes for CSARDGNGGGTEAFF.

The V gene is TRBV2, the J gene TRBJ2-1, with a tentative D call TRBD1 (5 bases). This CDR3 has 16 residues. Germline V lookup: CDR1 SNHLY, CDR2 FYNNEI. V dropped 3 bases and J dropped 5 bases, with 17 bases sitting between them. The CDR3: CASSDEVRQLDNEQFF. In DNA form, the CDR3 reads TGTGCCAGCAGTGATGAAGTGCGACAGCTAGACAATGAGCAGTTCTTC.

In the case of this clonotype: One junction end does not reproduce the germline sequence, and a read error may be involved. V is TRBV12-3 or TRBV12-4 and J is TRBJ2-5; possibly TRBD2 for D (5 bases). The J call may not be correct, given that the DNA end is closer to TRBJ2-7. CDR3 size: 15 residues. CDR3 residues: CAGSPQTLSGSEQYF. DNA of the CDR3: TGTGCCGGCAGTCCACAGACATTAAGCGGCAGCGAGCAGTACTTC.

This chain links TRBV28 with TRBJ2-3, with D possibly matching TRBD2 (6 bases). The CDR3 runs to 17 residues. Per the germline V gene, CDR1 is MDHEN and CDR2 is SYDVKM. The V and J ends lost 9 bases and 5 bases respectively, with 27 bases between them. CDR3 in DNA: TGTGCCAGTTTGGGGGGTGTCTCGCGGGGCCGAGGAGATACGCAGTATTTT. Translated, it gives CASLGGVSRGRGDTQYF. The entire variable domain, with the rest obtained from reference TRBV28 and TRBJ2-3, is as follows: DVKVTQSSRYLVKRTGEKVFLECVQDMDHENMFWYRQDPGLGLRLIYFSYDVKMKEKGDIPEGYSVSREKKERFSLILESASTNQTSMYLCASLGGVSRGRGDTQYFGPGTRLTVL.

This clonotype occurred a few times. The chain joins TRBV15 to TRBJ2-7; D is unresolved. Germline CDR1 and CDR2: LNHNV and YYDKDF (reference sequence). Trimming cost V 5 bases and J 6 bases, with 17 bases left between them. The length of the CDR3 is 14 residues. The CDR3 region has the DNA TGTGCCACCAGCCTTCCCAAATACGAGAGCGAGCAGTACTTC. Encoded protein: CATSLPKYESEQYF. Using reference TRBV15 and TRBJ2-7 for the parts outside the CDR3, the full variable domain is DAMVIQNPRYQVTQFGKPVTLSCSQTLNHNVMYWYQQKSSQAPKLLFHYYDKDFNNEADTPDNFQSRRPNTSFCFLDIRSPGLGDTAMYLCATSLPKYESEQYFGPGTRLTVT.

This clonotype was counted only a few times. V gene TRBV6-6 combines with J gene TRBJ2-4; D call uncertain. V was clipped by 8 bases and J by 9 bases, with 14 bases between them. CDR1 MNHNY and CDR2 SVGAGI come from the germline V gene (reference sequence). The CDR3 has 12 residues. CDR3 sequence (DNA): TGTGCCAGCTACCGGGCTAAGGGCATTCAGTACTTC. Translating gives CASYRAKGIQYF.

This clonotype was seen more than once but under ten times. The rearrangement uses TRBV25-1 and TRBJ2-1; maybe TRBD2 (5 bases). V was clipped by 4 bases and J by 5 bases, with 21 bases between them. Germline V gene data show CDR1 as MGHDK and CDR2 as SYGVNS. There are 17 residues in the CDR3. The CDR3 sequence is CASSVPHALDDDNEQFF. CDR3 in DNA: TGTGCCAGCAGTGTACCTCACGCACTAGACGACGACAATGAGCAGTTCTTC.

The gene calls are TRBV11-2 and TRBJ2-1; 13 nucleotides agree with TRBD2. The CDR3 runs to 18 residues. V lost 1 base, J lost 3 bases, and 6 bases stayed unmatched. Looked up from germline, CDR1 is SGHAT and CDR2 is FQNNGV. The CDR3 loop is CASSLVVTSGGLYNEQFF. The DNA of the CDR3 is TGTGCCAGCAGCTTAGTAGTGACTAGCGGGGGGCTCTACAATGAGCAGTTCTTC.

This chain joins TRBV20-1 and TRBJ2-5; D perhaps matches TRBD2 (6 bases). Germline V lookup: CDR1 DFQATT, CDR2 SNEGSKA (reference sequence). This CDR3 has 12 residues. The CDR3 loop is CRQAGEVGTQYF. For the CDR3, the DNA is TGCAGACAAGCCGGGGAGGTAGGGACCCAGTACTTC.

This clonotype has a single count. The rearrangement links TRBV20-1 to TRBJ1-5, with a tentative D call TRBD1 (6 bases). Germline loops: CDR1 DFQATT, CDR2 SNEGSKA (reference sequence). The CDR3 covers 15 residues. V lost 7 bases and J lost 3, with 19 bases in between. Here the CDR3 reads CSGSGGRNPNQPQHF. As DNA, the CDR3 is TGCAGTGGGTCCGGGGGGCGCAACCCCAATCAGCCCCAGCATTTT.